These 12 T cell receptor beta chains were sequenced from one sample in a study of cytomegalovirus exposure and HLA in healthy donors. PCR used 60 Vbeta primers and 13 Jbeta primers. Assay: immunoSEQ multiplex PCR; the TCRdb copy retains only in-frame clones and omits some. Of hundreds of thousands of clones in the sample, 75% to 80% were seen once. The source material was PBMCs. Receptor source: a man younger than 30 in good health and CMV-seronegative.

The V call is TRBV4-3, the J call TRBJ2-7; TRBD1 matches at 9 bases. CDR1 and CDR2 from the germline V gene are LGHNA and YSLEER. The ends lost 4 bases at V and 5 bases at J; junction bases unmatched: 6. The CDR3 runs 14 residues. CDR3 in amino acids: CASSPGTGYDEQYF. CDR3 in DNA: TGCGCCAGCAGCCCAGGGACAGGGTACGACGAGCAGTACTTC.

J is TRBJ2-7 and V is TRBV29-1; no firm D call. With 3 bases removed from V and 4 bases from J, the gap between germline ends came to 13 bases. The V gene's germline CDR1 is SQVTM and CDR2 ANQGSEA. The CDR3 consists of 13 residues. Here the CDR3 reads CSVDGGRLYEQYF. The CDR3 DNA reads TGCAGCGTTGACGGTGGCAGGCTATACGAGCAGTACTTC.

This chain joins TRBV9 and TRBJ1-1, with D hard to call. V lost 0 bases and J lost 0, with 6 bases in between. The CDR3 runs to 14 residues. The germline V gene has CDR1 SGDLS and CDR2 YYNGEE. CDR3 in amino acids: CASSVASVNTEAFF. The CDR3 nucleotides read TGTGCCAGCAGCGTAGCATCGGTGAACACTGAAGCTTTCTTT.

The V and J genes are TRBV12-5 and TRBJ2-5, with TRBD1 matching over 9 bases. The ends lost 1 base at V and 5 bases at J; junction bases unmatched: 5. There are 15 residues in the CDR3. Germline lookup yields CDR1 LGHNT and CDR2 FRNRAP. CDR3 sequence (DNA): TGTGCTAGTGGTTTGGCGACAGGGGGGGAGGAGACCCAGTACTTC. As protein: CASGLATGGEETQYF.

This clone was counted a few times. This chain links TRBV5-1 with TRBJ2-5; 14 bases are shared with TRBD2. The germline CDR1 and CDR2 sequences are SGHRS and YFSETQ. The junction had 10 bases not matched to a gene; V was cut back by 4 bases and J by 2 bases. The CDR3 is 18 amino acids. The CDR3 spells CASSPRGLAGVIQETQYF. CDR3 DNA sequence: TGCGCCAGCAGCCCAAGGGGACTAGCGGGGGTAATTCAAGAGACCCAGTACTTC.

This chain connects TRBV28 to TRBJ2-3; D is perhaps TRBD2 (6 bases). The V end lost 6 bases, the J end lost 6 bases, and 10 bases lay between the germline ends. Germline assignment: CDR1 MDHEN and CDR2 SYDVKM. This CDR3 contains 12 residues. CDR3 sequence reads: CASSKGGDTQYF. DNA for the CDR3: TGTGCCAGCAGCAAAGGAGGGGATACGCAGTATTTT.

The V call is TRBV19, the J call TRBJ1-5; D gene uncertain. CDR1 is LNHDA, CDR2 SQIVND, per germline (reference sequence). V was clipped by 3 bases and J by 1 base, with 13 bases between them. This CDR3 has 16 amino acids. Here the CDR3 reads CASSIESVMSNQPQHF. DNA of the CDR3: TGTGCCAGTAGTATTGAGTCGGTAATGAGCAATCAGCCCCAGCATTTT.

This sequence joins TRBV7-2 and TRBJ1-1; a weak D match, TRBD1 (5 bases). Germline loops: CDR1 SGHTA, CDR2 FQGNSA. This CDR3 is 13 amino acids long. V shed 5 bases and J shed 1 base, with 8 bases lying between them. The CDR3 DNA is TGTGCCAGCAGCCGACAGTCGAACACTGAAGCTTTCTTT. Translating gives CASSRQSNTEAFF.

The chain is built from TRBV7-3 and TRBJ2-1, with D maybe TRBD2 (5 bases). From germline, CDR1 is SGHTA and CDR2 FQGTGA. CDR3 size: 13 residues. V was shortened by 4 bases and J by 6 bases, with 10 bases between the two germline ends. CDR3 residues: CASSSIGGNEQFF. In DNA form, the CDR3 reads TGTGCCAGCAGCTCAATCGGAGGCAATGAGCAGTTCTTC.

The gene calls are TRBV27 and TRBJ2-1; no reliable D call. V was shortened by 2 bases and J by 2 bases, with 19 bases between the two germline ends. The germline CDR1 and CDR2 sequences are MNHEY and SMNVEV (reference sequence). The CDR3 is 18 residues long. CDR3 nucleotides: TGTGCCAGCAGTTTAACGCATATGTGGGCGAAGGCCTACAATGAGCAGTTCTTC. Protein sequence: CASSLTHMWAKAYNEQFF.

V is TRBV7-9 and J is TRBJ1-6; 8 nucleotides agree with TRBD1. V was pared by 2 bases and J by 10 bases, with 7 bases of the junction left unmatched. In germline, CDR1 is SEHNR, CDR2 FQNEAQ (reference sequence). The CDR3 runs to 15 residues. CDR3 DNA: TGTGCCAGCAGCTTATTTCAGGGGGCGCGGTCACCCCTCCACTTT. Its protein product is CASSLFQGARSPLHF.

This clone appeared a single time. This rearrangement joins TRBV2 to TRBJ2-5; 14 bases agree with TRBD2. The CDR3 length is 15 residues. CDR1 and CDR2 from the germline V gene are SNHLY and FYNNEI. J gave up 5 bases and V 4 bases, and 3 bases lay outside the gene matches. CDR3 sequence: CASSGTSGGRETQYF. CDR3 bases: TGTGCCAGCAGTGGGACTAGCGGGGGGAGGGAGACCCAGTACTTC.